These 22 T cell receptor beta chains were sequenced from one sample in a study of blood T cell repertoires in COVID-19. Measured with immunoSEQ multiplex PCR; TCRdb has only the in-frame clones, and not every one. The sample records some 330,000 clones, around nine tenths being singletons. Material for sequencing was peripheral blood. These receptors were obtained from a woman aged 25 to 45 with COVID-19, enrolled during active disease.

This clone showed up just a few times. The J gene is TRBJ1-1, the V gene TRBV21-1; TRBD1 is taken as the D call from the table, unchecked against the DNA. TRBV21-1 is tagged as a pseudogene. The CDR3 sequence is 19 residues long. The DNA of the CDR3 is TGTGCCAGCAGCAAACGTTCGACCGGGACAGGGGTACGGATCACTGAAGCTTTCTTT. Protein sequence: CASSKRSTGTGVRITEAFF.

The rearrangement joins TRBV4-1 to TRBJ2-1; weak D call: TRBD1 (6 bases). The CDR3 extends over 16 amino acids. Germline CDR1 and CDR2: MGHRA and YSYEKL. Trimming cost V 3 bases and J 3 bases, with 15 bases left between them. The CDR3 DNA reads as TGCGCCAGCAGCCAGGAGTTCCAGGGGATCTACAATGAGCAGTTCTTC. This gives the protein CASSQEFQGIYNEQFF.

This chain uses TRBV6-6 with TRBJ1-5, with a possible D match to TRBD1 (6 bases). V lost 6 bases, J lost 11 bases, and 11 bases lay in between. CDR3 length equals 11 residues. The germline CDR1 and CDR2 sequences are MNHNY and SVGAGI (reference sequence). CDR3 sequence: CASSLTGSQHF. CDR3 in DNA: TGTGCCAGCAGCCTGACAGGATCCCAGCATTTT.

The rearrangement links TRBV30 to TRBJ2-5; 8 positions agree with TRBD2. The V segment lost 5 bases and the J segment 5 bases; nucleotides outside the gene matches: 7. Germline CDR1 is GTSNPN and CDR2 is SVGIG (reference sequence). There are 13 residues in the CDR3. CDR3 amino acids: CAWGLAGWETQYF. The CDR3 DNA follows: TGTGCCTGGGGGCTAGCGGGCTGGGAGACCCAGTACTTC.

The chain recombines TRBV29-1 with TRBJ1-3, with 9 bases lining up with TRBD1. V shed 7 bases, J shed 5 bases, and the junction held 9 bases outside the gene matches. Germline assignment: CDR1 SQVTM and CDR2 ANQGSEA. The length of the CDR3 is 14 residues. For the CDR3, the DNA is TGCAGCGCCTACGGGACAGGGTCGCGAAACACCATATATTTT. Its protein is CSAYGTGSRNTIYF.

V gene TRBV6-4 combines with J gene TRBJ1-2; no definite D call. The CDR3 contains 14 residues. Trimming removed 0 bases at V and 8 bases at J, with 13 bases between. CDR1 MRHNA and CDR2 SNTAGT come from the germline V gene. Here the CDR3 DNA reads TGTGCCAGCAGTGACTCCCTTGATTCGGGGGGCTACACCTTC. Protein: CASSDSLDSGGYTF.

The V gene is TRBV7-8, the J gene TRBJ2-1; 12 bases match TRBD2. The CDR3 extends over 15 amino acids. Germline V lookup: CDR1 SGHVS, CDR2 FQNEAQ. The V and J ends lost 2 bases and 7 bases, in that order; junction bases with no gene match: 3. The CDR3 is CASSLLAGGLNEQFF. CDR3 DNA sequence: TGTGCCAGCAGCTTACTAGCGGGGGGGCTGAATGAGCAGTTCTTC.

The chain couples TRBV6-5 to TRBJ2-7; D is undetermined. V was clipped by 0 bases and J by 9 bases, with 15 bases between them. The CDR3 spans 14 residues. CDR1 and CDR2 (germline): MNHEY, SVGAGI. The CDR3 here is CASSYSQRSASQYF. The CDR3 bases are TGTGCCAGCAGTTACTCTCAACGTTCCGCGTCGCAGTACTTC.

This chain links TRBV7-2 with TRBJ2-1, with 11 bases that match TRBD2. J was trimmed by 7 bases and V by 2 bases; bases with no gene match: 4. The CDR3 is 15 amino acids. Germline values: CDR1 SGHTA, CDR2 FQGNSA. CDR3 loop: CASSLIAGGQNEQFF. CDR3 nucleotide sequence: TGTGCCAGCAGCTTAATAGCGGGGGGGCAGAATGAGCAGTTCTTC. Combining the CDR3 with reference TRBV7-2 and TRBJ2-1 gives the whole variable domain GAGVSQSPSNKVTEKGKDVELRCDPISGHTALYWYRQSLGQGLEFLIYFQGNSAPDKSGLPSDRFSAERTGGSVSTLTIQRTQQEDSAVYLCASSLIAGGQNEQFFGPGTRLTVL.

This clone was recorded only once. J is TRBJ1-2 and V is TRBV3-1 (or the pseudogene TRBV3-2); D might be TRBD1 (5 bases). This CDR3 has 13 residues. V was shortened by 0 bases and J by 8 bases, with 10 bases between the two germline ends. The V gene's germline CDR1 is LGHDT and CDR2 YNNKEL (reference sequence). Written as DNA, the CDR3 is TGTGCCAGCAGCCAAGATGCGGGACGGGGCTACACCTTC. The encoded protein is CASSQDAGRGYTF.

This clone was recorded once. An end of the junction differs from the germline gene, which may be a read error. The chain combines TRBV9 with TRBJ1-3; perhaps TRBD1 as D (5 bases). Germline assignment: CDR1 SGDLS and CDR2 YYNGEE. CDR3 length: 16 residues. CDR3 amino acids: CARSAGGRGSGNTIYF. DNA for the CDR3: TGTGCCCGCAGCGCCGGGGGGAGGGGATCTGGAAACACCATATATTTT.

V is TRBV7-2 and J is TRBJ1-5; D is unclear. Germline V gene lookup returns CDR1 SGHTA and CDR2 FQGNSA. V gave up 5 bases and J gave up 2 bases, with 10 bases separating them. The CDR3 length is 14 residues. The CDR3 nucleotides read TGTGCCAGCAGCATAGGGAGGGGCAATCAGCCCCAGCATTTT. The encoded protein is CASSIGRGNQPQHF.

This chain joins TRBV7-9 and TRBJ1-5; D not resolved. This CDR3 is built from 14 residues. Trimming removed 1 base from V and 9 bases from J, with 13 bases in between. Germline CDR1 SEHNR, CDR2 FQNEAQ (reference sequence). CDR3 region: CASSLGAGDRPQHF. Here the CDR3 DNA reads TGTGCCAGCAGCTTAGGGGCAGGCGATCGGCCCCAGCATTTT.

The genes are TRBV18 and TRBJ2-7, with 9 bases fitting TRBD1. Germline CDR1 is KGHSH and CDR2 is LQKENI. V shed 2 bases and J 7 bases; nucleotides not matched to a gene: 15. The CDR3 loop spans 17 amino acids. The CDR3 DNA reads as TGTGCCAGCTCACCATCCTCCGGGACAGGGTTTACGAGAGAGCAGTACTTC. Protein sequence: CASSPSSGTGFTREQYF. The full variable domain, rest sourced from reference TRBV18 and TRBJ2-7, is NAGVMQNPRHLVRRRGQEARLRCSPMKGHSHVYWYRQLPEEGLKFMVYLQKENIIDESGMPKERFSAEFPKEGPSILRIQQVVRGDSAAYFCASSPSSGTGFTREQYFGPGTRLTVT.

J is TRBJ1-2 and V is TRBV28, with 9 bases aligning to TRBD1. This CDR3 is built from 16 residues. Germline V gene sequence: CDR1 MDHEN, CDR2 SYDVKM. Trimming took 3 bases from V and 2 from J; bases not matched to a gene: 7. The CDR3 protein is CASSFFGTGWNYGYTF. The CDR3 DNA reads TGTGCCAGCAGTTTCTTCGGGACAGGGTGGAACTATGGCTACACCTTC.

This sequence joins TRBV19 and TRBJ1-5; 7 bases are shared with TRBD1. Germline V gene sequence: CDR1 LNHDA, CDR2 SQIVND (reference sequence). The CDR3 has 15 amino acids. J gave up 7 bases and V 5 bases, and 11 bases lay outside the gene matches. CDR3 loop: CASSPNRGTGQPQHF. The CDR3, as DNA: TGTGCCAGTAGTCCCAACAGGGGAACGGGACAGCCCCAGCATTTT.

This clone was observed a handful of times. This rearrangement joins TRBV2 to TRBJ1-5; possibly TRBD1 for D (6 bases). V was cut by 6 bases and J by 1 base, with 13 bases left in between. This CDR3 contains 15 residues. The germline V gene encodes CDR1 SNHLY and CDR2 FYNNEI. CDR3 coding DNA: TGTGCCAGCAGGGAGGACAGTTCGAGCAATCAGCCCCAGCATTTT. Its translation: CASREDSSSNQPQHF.

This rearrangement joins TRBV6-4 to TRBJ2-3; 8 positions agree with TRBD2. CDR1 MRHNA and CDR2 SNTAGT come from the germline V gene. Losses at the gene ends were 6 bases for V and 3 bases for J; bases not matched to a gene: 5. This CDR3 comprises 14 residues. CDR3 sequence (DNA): TGTGCCAGCAGCCCTAGCGGGTTAACAGATACGCAGTATTTT. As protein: CASSPSGLTDTQYF.

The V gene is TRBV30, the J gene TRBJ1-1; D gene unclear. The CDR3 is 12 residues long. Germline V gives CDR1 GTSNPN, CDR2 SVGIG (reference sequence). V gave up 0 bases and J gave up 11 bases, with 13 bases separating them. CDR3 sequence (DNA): TGTGCCTGGAGTGTACAGATGGTGGGTGCTTTCTTT. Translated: CAWSVQMVGAFF.

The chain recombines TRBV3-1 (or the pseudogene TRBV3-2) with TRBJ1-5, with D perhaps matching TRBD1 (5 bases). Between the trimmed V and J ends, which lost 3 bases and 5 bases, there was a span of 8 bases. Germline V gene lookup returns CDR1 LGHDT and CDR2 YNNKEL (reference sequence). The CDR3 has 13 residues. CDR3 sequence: CASSHQGYQPQHF. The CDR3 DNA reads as TGTGCCAGCAGCCATCAGGGATATCAGCCCCAGCATTTT.

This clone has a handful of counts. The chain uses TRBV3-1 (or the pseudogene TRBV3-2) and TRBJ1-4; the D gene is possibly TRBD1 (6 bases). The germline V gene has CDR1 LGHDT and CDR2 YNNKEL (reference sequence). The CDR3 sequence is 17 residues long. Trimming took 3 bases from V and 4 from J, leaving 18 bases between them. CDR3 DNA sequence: TGTGCCAGCAGCCAGCGTGGTAGAGGACAGCTTAATGAAAAACTGTTTTTT. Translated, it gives CASSQRGRGQLNEKLFF.

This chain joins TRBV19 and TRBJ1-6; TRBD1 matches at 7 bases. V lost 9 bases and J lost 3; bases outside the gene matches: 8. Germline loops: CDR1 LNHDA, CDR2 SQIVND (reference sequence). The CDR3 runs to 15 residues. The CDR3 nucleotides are TGTGCCAGCCAGGACAGGTACCGCTATAATTCACCCCTCCACTTT. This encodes CASQDRYRYNSPLHF. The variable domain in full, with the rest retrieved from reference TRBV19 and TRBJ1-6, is DGGITQSPKYLFRKEGQNVTLSCEQNLNHDAMYWYRQDPGQGLRLIYYSQIVNDFQKGDIAEGYSVSREKKESFPLTVTSAQKNPTAFYLCASQDRYRYNSPLHFGNGTRLTVT.